Listed below are T cell receptor beta chains from one sample, sequenced in a study of T cell repertoires in cytomegalovirus infection. MiXCR, run by TCRdb on the reads, gives a single entry per CDR3 protein. This sample yields some 700,000 distinct CDR3 sequences, of which 35% are seen a single time; under 3.5% belongs to the top ten. Input material: PBMCs. These receptors were taken from a human donor in good health (CMV status not recorded). Some clones in this sample may be carry-over from other donors' samples. Each CDR3 is given with its conserved first and last residue. The D gene is left open where the match is weak. Clone size appears in some rows only: once, few, many, or a class for an expanded clone.

v_gene: TRBV20-1; d_gene: .; j_gene: TRBJ2-3; abundance: .; CDR3aa: CSAGAGGTDTQYF; CDR3nt: TGCAGTGCCGGGGCGGGCGGCACAGATACGCAGTATTTT
v_gene: TRBV5-1; d_gene: .; j_gene: TRBJ2-4; abundance: few; CDR3aa: CASSPFRETGGIGSNIQYF; CDR3nt: TGCGCCAGCAGCCCATTCCGGGAGACAGGAGGGATCGGTTCGAACATTCAGTACTTC
v_gene: TRBV7-2; d_gene: TRBD1; j_gene: TRBJ2-7; abundance: many; CDR3aa: CASNNRGYGYEQYF; CDR3nt: TGTGCCAGCAATAACAGGGGGTACGGCTACGAGCAGTACTTC
v_gene: TRBV2; d_gene: TRBD2; j_gene: TRBJ2-2; abundance: .; CDR3aa: CASSEGLGGELFF; CDR3nt: TGTGCCAGCAGTGAGGGACTAGGAGGGGAGCTGTTTTTT
v_gene: TRBV27; d_gene: .; j_gene: TRBJ1-1; abundance: few; CDR3aa: CASSLTPTLVPKLTEAFF; CDR3nt: TGTGCCAGCAGTTTAACCCCGACCCTGGTCCCGAAGCTCACTGAAGCTTTCTTT
v_gene: TRBV6-5; d_gene: .; j_gene: TRBJ2-3; abundance: .; CDR3aa: CASSLASVSTDTQYF; CDR3nt: TGTGCCAGCAGTCTCGCTAGCGTTAGCACAGATACGCAGTATTTT
v_gene: TRBV5-6; d_gene: TRBD2; j_gene: TRBJ2-7; abundance: .; CDR3aa: CASSFTSGSFYEQYF; CDR3nt: TGTGCCAGCAGCTTCACTAGCGGGAGCTTCTACGAGCAGTACTTC
v_gene: TRBV5-4; d_gene: TRBD1; j_gene: TRBJ1-2; abundance: few; CDR3aa: CASSLDVTGRHYGYTF; CDR3nt: TGTGCCAGCAGCTTGGATGTGACAGGGAGGCACTATGGCTACACCTTC
v_gene: TRBV5-6; d_gene: .; j_gene: TRBJ2-7; abundance: .; CDR3aa: CASSVPGARSYEQYF; CDR3nt: TGTGCCAGCAGCGTGCCGGGGGCCCGCTCCTACGAGCAGTACTTC
v_gene: TRBV28; d_gene: .; j_gene: TRBJ2-7; abundance: few; CDR3aa: CASSLRIVEQYF; CDR3nt: TGTGCCAGCAGTTTAAGGATAGTAGAGCAGTACTTC
v_gene: TRBV12-3/TRBV12-4; d_gene: TRBD1; j_gene: TRBJ1-5; abundance: few; CDR3aa: CASSLRGHQPQHF; CDR3nt: TGTGCCAGCAGTTTAAGGGGGCACCAGCCCCAGCATTTT
v_gene: TRBV6-8; d_gene: .; j_gene: TRBJ1-1; abundance: .; CDR3aa: CASKRQGTNTEAFF; CDR3nt: TGTGCCAGCAAGCGCCAGGGAACGAACACTGAAGCTTTCTTT
v_gene: TRBV28; d_gene: .; j_gene: TRBJ1-5; abundance: .; CDR3aa: CASSSGGASEPQHF; CDR3nt: TGTGCCAGCAGTTCAGGAGGGGCTTCCGAGCCCCAGCATTTT
v_gene: TRBV2; d_gene: TRBD2; j_gene: TRBJ2-7; abundance: .; CDR3aa: CASRLAGGVYEQYF; CDR3nt: TGTGCCAGCAGGTTAGCGGGAGGGGTCTACGAGCAGTACTTC
v_gene: TRBV7-2; d_gene: TRBD1; j_gene: TRBJ2-2; abundance: .; CDR3aa: CASTFRDRDTGELFF; CDR3nt: TGTGCCAGCACATTCCGGGACAGGGACACCGGGGAGCTGTTTTTT
v_gene: TRBV12-3/TRBV12-4; d_gene: .; j_gene: TRBJ1-3; abundance: .; CDR3aa: CASYRIQPLGFGNTIYF; CDR3nt: TGTGCCTCCTACCGGATCCAGCCTCTGGGCTTTGGAAACACCATATATTTT
v_gene: TRBV4-2; d_gene: .; j_gene: TRBJ1-5; abundance: few; CDR3aa: CASSQEGAGLQPQHF; CDR3nt: TGTGCCAGCAGCCAAGAGGGAGCCGGGCTTCAGCCCCAGCATTTT
v_gene: TRBV6-5; d_gene: .; j_gene: TRBJ1-2; abundance: .; CDR3aa: CASSDPRNYGYTF; CDR3nt: TGTGCCAGCTCTGACCCTAGGAACTATGGCTACACCTTC
v_gene: TRBV2; d_gene: .; j_gene: TRBJ1-4; abundance: few; CDR3aa: CASTGTGTRTEKLFF; CDR3nt: TGTGCCAGCACTGGAACGGGGACCCGAACCGAAAAACTGTTTTTT
v_gene: TRBV27; d_gene: TRBD1; j_gene: TRBJ2-7; abundance: .; CDR3aa: CASSRQGVGYEQYF; CDR3nt: TGTGCCAGCAGCCGACAGGGGGTGGGCTACGAGCAGTACTTC
v_gene: TRBV2; d_gene: TRBD2; j_gene: TRBJ2-1; abundance: few; CDR3aa: CASSEDSGVWEFF; CDR3nt: TGTGCCAGCAGTGAAGATAGCGGGGTTTGGGAGTTCTTC
v_gene: TRBV9; d_gene: .; j_gene: TRBJ2-1; abundance: .; CDR3aa: CASSPSPGVASEQFF; CDR3nt: TGTGCCAGCAGCCCCTCCCCGGGAGTGGCGAGTGAGCAGTTCTTC
v_gene: TRBV6-2/TRBV6-3; d_gene: TRBD2; j_gene: TRBJ2-7; abundance: .; CDR3aa: CASLDSGATYEQYF; CDR3nt: TGTGCCAGCCTCGATAGCGGGGCCACCTACGAGCAGTACTTC